Listed here are 27 T cell receptor beta chains from one sample, sequenced in a study of T cell responses to AZD1222 COVID-19 vaccine. Some clones are missing from TCRdb's copy, which holds only in-frame ones; the method was immunoSEQ multiplex PCR. This listing includes around 150,000 clones. The sample taken for sequencing was peripheral blood. Receptors were obtained from an adult in good health.

The CDR3, as DNA: TGTGCCAGCAGCACGGCCCGGCGGAGGGAAAAACTGTTTTTT. Amino acids: CASSTARRREKLFF. This chain links TRBV7-8 with TRBJ1-4; D is undetermined. From germline, CDR1 is SGHVS and CDR2 FQNEAQ. Trimming shortened V by 5 bases and J by 8 bases, and 15 bases separated the two germline ends. The CDR3 loop spans 14 amino acids.

V is TRBV13 and J is TRBJ1-1; no clear D gene. Germline V gives CDR1 PRHDT, CDR2 FYEKMQ (reference sequence). Between the trimmed V and J ends, which lost 4 bases and 5 bases, there was a span of 20 bases. CDR3 size: 16 residues. The CDR3 reads CASSSTGRGRWTEAFF. CDR3 bases: TGTGCCAGCAGCTCGACTGGCCGTGGACGGTGGACTGAAGCTTTCTTT.

V is TRBV5-1 and J is TRBJ2-5; 12 bases match TRBD2. Germline CDR1 is SGHRS and CDR2 is YFSETQ. J was trimmed by 4 bases and V by 4 bases; bases with no gene match: 5. CDR3 length: 15 amino acids. For the CDR3, the DNA is TGCGCCAGCAGCCCCCTGACTAGCGGGGGAGAGACCCAGTACTTC. It encodes CASSPLTSGGETQYF.

The chain couples TRBV19 to TRBJ1-1; 7 nucleotides align to TRBD1. The length of the CDR3 is 14 residues. V trimming: 5 bases; J trimming: 5 bases; junction bases outside the gene matches: 8. The germline V gene encodes CDR1 LNHDA and CDR2 SQIVND (reference sequence). CDR3 DNA sequence: TGTGCCAGTAGTGAACAGGGGAGTAGGACTGAAGCTTTCTTT. Protein: CASSEQGSRTEAFF.

This chain joins TRBV4-2 and TRBJ1-5; tentatively, D is TRBD1 (6 bases). Germline V CDR1 and CDR2: LGHNA, YNFKEQ. The CDR3 contains 17 residues. V lost 4 bases to trimming and J lost 1 base, with 17 bases between them. The CDR3 region is CASSRILGGSSNQPQHF. As DNA, the CDR3 is TGTGCCAGCAGCCGCATCCTCGGGGGCTCCAGCAATCAGCCCCAGCATTTT.

The J gene is TRBJ2-1, the V gene TRBV4-2; D is ambiguous. The CDR3 extends over 16 amino acids. The germline V gene has CDR1 LGHNA and CDR2 YNFKEQ. Trimming left V 1 base short and J 1 base short, with 11 bases between. This chain's CDR3 is CASSQVGRASYNEQFF. The CDR3 DNA reads TGTGCCAGCAGCCAAGTCGGCCGAGCTTCCTACAATGAGCAGTTCTTC.

The J gene is TRBJ1-4, the V gene TRBV15, with D perhaps matching TRBD1 (5 bases). This CDR3 has 16 amino acids. V dropped 0 bases and J dropped 0 bases, with 8 bases sitting between them. Germline assignment: CDR1 LNHNV and CDR2 YYDKDF (reference sequence). This chain's CDR3 is CATSRDMGPTNEKLFF. CDR3 sequence (DNA): TGTGCCACCAGCAGAGATATGGGGCCAACTAATGAAAAACTGTTTTTT.

The rearrangement joins TRBV18 to TRBJ1-5, with D uncertain. Germline V gives CDR1 KGHSH, CDR2 LQKENI. V gave up 6 bases and J gave up 2 bases, with 14 bases separating them. CDR3 length equals 15 residues. This CDR3 reads CASSRDISRNQPQHF. The CDR3 nucleotides are TGTGCCAGCTCGCGAGACATTTCTCGCAATCAGCCCCAGCATTTT.

The J gene is TRBJ1-5, the V gene TRBV6-6; D remains unclear. Germline-derived CDR1 and CDR2 are MNHNY and SVGAGI (reference sequence). V dropped 6 bases and J dropped 7 bases, with 16 bases sitting between them. This CDR3 contains 14 residues. CDR3 DNA: TGTGCCAGCAGGCCAGGCGCCATAGGCCAGCCCCAGCATTTT. Amino acid sequence: CASRPGAIGQPQHF.

The V gene is TRBV2, the J gene TRBJ2-7, with D perhaps matching TRBD1 or TRBD2 (5 bases each). The V end lost 7 bases, the J end lost 9 bases, and 19 bases lay between the germline ends. From germline, CDR1 is SNHLY and CDR2 FYNNEI. CDR3 length equals 13 residues. CDR3 DNA sequence: TGTGCCAGCAATGGGGACCCCGACTCAGCGCAGTACTTC. Translation gives CASNGDPDSAQYF.

The chain carries TRBV11-2 and TRBJ2-4, with 11 nucleotides matching TRBD2. V lost 5 bases to trimming and J lost 4 bases; unmatched junction nucleotides: 10. The germline V gene has CDR1 SGHAT and CDR2 FQNNGV. The CDR3 is 17 amino acids. CDR3: CASSLLGLAERKNIQYF. The CDR3 DNA is TGTGCCAGCAGCCTGCTGGGACTAGCGGAGCGGAAAAACATTCAGTACTTC.

This chain uses TRBV5-4 with TRBJ2-3, with D hard to call. V was pared by 0 bases and J by 2 bases, with 4 bases between. Germline loops: CDR1 SGHNT, CDR2 YYREEE (reference sequence). This CDR3 spans 13 amino acids. For the CDR3, the DNA is TGTGCCAGCAGCTTGGAAGCCACAGATACGCAGTATTTT. Protein: CASSLEATDTQYF.

The chain combines TRBV21-1 with TRBJ1-2. TRBV21-1 is a known pseudogene. The CDR3 spans 12 residues. The CDR3 nucleotides are TGTGCCAGCAGCACCCCCCCTGGTGGCTACACCTTC. It translates to CASSTPPGGYTF.

The chain joins TRBV21-1 to TRBJ2-1; TRBD1, the D gene given by the table, was not confirmed from the DNA. TRBV21-1 corresponds to a pseudogene. The CDR3 length is 15 residues. The CDR3 sequence: CASSYRDRFLGEQFF. The CDR3 bases are TGTGCCAGCAGCTACAGGGATCGGTTTTTGGGTGAGCAGTTCTTC.

The V gene is TRBV28, the J gene TRBJ1-1; unclear D gene. V was clipped by 5 bases and J by 1 base, with 11 bases between them. CDR3 size: 14 residues. Germline V gives CDR1 MDHEN, CDR2 SYDVKM. Written as DNA, the CDR3 is TGTGCCAGCAGTAGGAGGGCTTCGAACACTGAAGCTTTCTTT. Its protein is CASSRRASNTEAFF.

The V call is TRBV3-1 (or the pseudogene TRBV3-2), the J call TRBJ1-1; D gene ambiguous. CDR1 and CDR2 from the germline V gene are LGHDT and YNNKEL (reference sequence). V was cut by 1 base and J by 5 bases, with 8 bases left in between. There are 13 residues in the CDR3. The CDR3: CASSQVRGTEAFF. CDR3 bases: TGTGCCAGCAGCCAAGTCCGAGGGACTGAAGCTTTCTTT.

The V and J genes are TRBV6-5 and TRBJ1-2; D perhaps matches TRBD1 (6 bases). The length of the CDR3 is 15 residues. Germline CDR1 reads MNHEY; CDR2 reads SVGAGI. V was pared by 0 bases and J by 3 bases, with 11 bases between. As DNA, the CDR3 is TGTGCCAGCAGTTACTCGATTAGGGGGTACTATGGCTACACCTTC. This sequence encodes CASSYSIRGYYGYTF.

The chain joins TRBV6-5 to TRBJ1-1; D remains ambiguous. The CDR3 is 14 amino acids. Trimming shortened V by 7 bases and J by 6 bases, and 18 bases separated the two germline ends. Germline V lookup: CDR1 MNHEY, CDR2 SVGAGI. The CDR3 spells CASTRGSGRSEAFF. Here the CDR3 DNA reads TGTGCCAGCACCCGGGGATCCGGGCGATCTGAAGCTTTCTTT.

This chain uses TRBV19 with TRBJ1-6, with 10 bases that match TRBD1. CDR1 is LNHDA, CDR2 SQIVND, per germline (reference sequence). The CDR3 contains 14 residues. V lost 5 bases to trimming and J lost 9 bases; unmatched junction nucleotides: 4. The CDR3 region is CASSPRTGGSPLHF. As DNA, the CDR3 is TGTGCCAGTAGTCCCCGGACAGGGGGTTCACCCCTCCACTTT.

V gene TRBV6-5 combines with J gene TRBJ1-5, with 7 positions matching TRBD1. The CDR3 contains 15 residues. V was pared by 6 bases and J by 1 base, with 6 bases of the junction left unmatched. Germline CDR1 MNHEY, CDR2 SVGAGI. The CDR3: CASRRQGLSNQPQHF. The CDR3 DNA follows: TGTGCCAGCAGACGACAGGGACTGAGCAATCAGCCCCAGCATTTT.

This rearrangement joins TRBV7-8 to TRBJ1-2, with 7 bases lining up with TRBD1. Germline assignment: CDR1 SGHVS and CDR2 FQNEAQ. The V segment lost 4 bases and the J segment 8 bases; nucleotides outside the gene matches: 13. This CDR3 is built from 15 residues. In nucleotides, the CDR3 is TGTGCCAGCAGCTCTCCGGGACAGCGGGCCGGGGGCTACACCTTC. Its translation is CASSSPGQRAGGYTF. The whole variable domain, filled in from reference TRBV7-8 and TRBJ1-2, reads GAGVSQSPRYKVAKRGQDVALRCDPISGHVSLFWYQQALGQGPEFLTYFQNEAQLDKSGLPSDRFFAERPEGSVSTLKIQRTQQEDSAVYLCASSSPGQRAGGYTFGSGTRLTVV.

This rearrangement joins TRBV10-3 to TRBJ1-1; 7 nucleotides align to TRBD1. Trimming cost V 4 bases and J 5 bases; bases outside gene matches: 1. Germline V gives CDR1 ENHRY, CDR2 SYGVKD. The CDR3 has 12 amino acids. CDR3 coding DNA: TGTGCCATCAGTGTACAGGGGACTGAAGCTTTCTTT. Amino acid sequence: CAISVQGTEAFF.

The genes are TRBV7-8 and TRBJ1-2, with a possible D match to TRBD1 (6 bases). V was cut by 3 bases and J by 5 bases, with 19 bases left in between. Per the germline V gene, CDR1 is SGHVS and CDR2 is FQNEAQ. This CDR3 spans 16 amino acids. CDR3 sequence reads: CASSFSGATTGYGYTF. CDR3 DNA sequence: TGTGCCAGCAGCTTCTCGGGGGCCACGACCGGGTATGGCTACACCTTC.

The genes are TRBV30 and TRBJ1-2; no clear D gene. There are 13 residues in the CDR3. Deletions cut 3 bases from V and 8 bases from J, with 16 bases between. Germline CDR1 is GTSNPN and CDR2 is SVGIG (reference sequence). The chain's CDR3 is CAWSLATVQGYTF. CDR3 DNA: TGTGCCTGGAGCCTCGCTACAGTCCAGGGCTACACCTTC.

The rearrangement uses TRBV19 and TRBJ1-4, with D possibly TRBD1 on 5 matching bases. The germline V gene has CDR1 LNHDA and CDR2 SQIVND (reference sequence). The CDR3 covers 15 residues. V lost 5 bases to trimming and J lost 8 bases, with 18 bases between them. CDR3 sequence reads: CASSHEPQGNEKLFF. The CDR3 nucleotides read TGTGCCAGTAGTCACGAACCGCAGGGAAACGAAAAACTGTTTTTT.

The chain is built from TRBV5-1 and TRBJ2-3; D perhaps matches TRBD1 (6 bases). V lost 4 bases and J 1 base, leaving 13 bases between the germline ends. Germline V CDR1 and CDR2: SGHRS, YFSETQ. This CDR3 region has 15 residues. The CDR3 DNA follows: TGCGCCAGCAGCCCCGCCAGGGGCGGCACAGATACGCAGTATTTT. This translates into CASSPARGGTDTQYF.

V is TRBV3-1 (or the pseudogene TRBV3-2) and J is TRBJ1-1; 7 bases fit TRBD1. Germline V gene data show CDR1 as LGHDT and CDR2 as YNNKEL (reference sequence). CDR3 length equals 15 residues. Unmatched junction bases numbered 6, after V lost 4 bases and J lost 1 base. Here the CDR3 reads CASSPGDRSNTEAFF. CDR3 nucleotides: TGTGCCAGCAGCCCGGGGGACAGATCGAACACTGAAGCTTTCTTT.